The 13 T cell receptor beta chains below were found in one sample sequenced in a study of cytomegalovirus exposure and HLA in healthy donors (dated by TCRdb to 2016 to 2017). The library was prepared using the immunoSEQ multiplex PCR assay. TCRdb took over this immuneACCESS table, retaining in-frame rearrangements with V and J assigned. Such tables are incomplete; in checked studies, under half of the missing clones stem from an unresolved V gene, and the remainder is unexplained. Here the sample has 150,000 to 200,000 clones; about 84% occur a single time. The leading ten clones occupy more than 1.1% of the sample. Sequencing was done on a sample of PBMCs. The receptors stem from a woman under 30 in good health and CMV-seronegative.

The V call is TRBV7-9, the J call TRBJ2-5, with D tentatively TRBD2 (5 bases). Germline values: CDR1 SEHNR, CDR2 FQNEAQ (reference sequence). This CDR3 has 15 residues. V dropped 4 bases and J dropped 7 bases, with 19 bases sitting between them. The CDR3 region has the DNA TGTGCCAGCAGCTCCCCCCTGGGGAGTGTAGGGACCCAGTACTTC. Its translation is CASSSPLGSVGTQYF.

This chain joins TRBV30 and TRBJ1-4, with a tentative D call TRBD1 (5 bases). This CDR3 is built from 16 residues. The germline V gene encodes CDR1 GTSNPN and CDR2 SVGIG (reference sequence). V lost 4 bases and J 0 bases, leaving 15 bases between the germline ends. CDR3 protein: CAWTSWGDATNEKLFF. CDR3 DNA sequence: TGTGCCTGGACGTCGTGGGGGGATGCAACTAATGAAAAACTGTTTTTT.

The CDR3 region has the DNA TGTGCTAGTGGTTTGGCAGGGTTCACCGGGGAGCTGTTTTTT. It is translated as CASGLAGFTGELFF. The rearrangement links TRBV12-5 to TRBJ2-2; weak D call: TRBD1 (5 bases). Looked up from germline, CDR1 is LGHNT and CDR2 is FRNRAP. V was trimmed by 1 base and J by 4 bases, leaving 7 bases between them. This CDR3 spans 14 amino acids. The full variable domain, its missing parts supplied by reference TRBV12-5 and TRBJ2-2, is DARVTQTPRHKVTEMGQEVTMRCQPILGHNTVFWYRQTMMQGLELLAYFRNRAPLDDSGMPKDRFSAEMPDATLATLKIQPSEPRDSAVYFCASGLAGFTGELFFGEGSRLTVL.

The chain is built from TRBV5-1 and TRBJ2-3, with D maybe TRBD2 (6 bases). V lost 1 base and J lost 1, with 10 bases in between. The CDR3 is made up of 15 amino acids. Germline V gene sequence: CDR1 SGHRS, CDR2 YFSETQ. The CDR3 region has the DNA TGCGCCAGCAGCTTGTCAGGAGGGGGCACAGATACGCAGTATTTT. As protein: CASSLSGGGTDTQYF.

The V and J genes are TRBV6-1 and TRBJ2-5, with 8 bases that match TRBD2. Germline CDR1 is MNHNS and CDR2 is SASEGT. This CDR3 comprises 14 residues. V lost 8 bases and J lost 3; bases outside the gene matches: 8. The CDR3 sequence: CASRGLVGKETQYF. CDR3 sequence (DNA): TGTGCCAGCCGGGGACTAGTGGGAAAAGAGACCCAGTACTTC.

With respect to this clone: Other DNA sequences of this sample code for an identical CDR3. The chain is built from TRBV5-1 and TRBJ2-1; 8 positions agree with TRBD1. Germline assignment: CDR1 SGHRS and CDR2 YFSETQ. Trimming took 1 base from V and 4 from J; bases not matched to a gene: 4. This CDR3 has 15 residues. CDR3 protein: CASSLIRGPYNEQFF. The CDR3 DNA follows: TGCGCCAGCAGCTTGATCAGGGGGCCGTACAATGAGCAGTTCTTC.

This chain joins TRBV11-2 and TRBJ2-1; unclear D gene. This CDR3 is 16 amino acids long. V shed 2 bases and J shed 4 bases, with 15 bases lying between them. Per the germline V gene, CDR1 is SGHAT and CDR2 is FQNNGV. The DNA of the CDR3 is TGTGCCAGCAGCTTATCAGAGGTCGGCGGATACAATGAGCAGTTCTTC. The encoded protein is CASSLSEVGGYNEQFF.

This chain links TRBV30 with TRBJ2-3; tentatively, D is TRBD1 (6 bases). CDR1 and CDR2 from the germline V gene are GTSNPN and SVGIG (reference sequence). V was pared by 1 base and J by 3 bases, with 14 bases between. The CDR3 length is 15 residues. CDR3 amino acids: CAWSARAGATDTQYF. The CDR3 coding sequence is TGTGCCTGGAGTGCACGAGCAGGGGCGACAGATACGCAGTATTTT.

This clone was picked up one time. The rearrangement joins TRBV19 to TRBJ2-7; 8 bases fit TRBD1. The germline CDR1 and CDR2 sequences are LNHDA and SQIVND (reference sequence). V lost 10 bases to trimming and J lost 5 bases; unmatched junction nucleotides: 16. The CDR3 contains 15 residues. Here the CDR3 reads CATAGPRTGLHEQYF. The CDR3 DNA follows: TGTGCCACCGCGGGGCCTAGGACAGGGTTACACGAGCAGTACTTC.

The gene calls are TRBV7-8 and TRBJ1-1, with 8 bases aligning to TRBD1. Germline V lookup: CDR1 SGHVS, CDR2 FQNEAQ. The CDR3 runs to 18 residues. V trimming: 2 bases; J trimming: 4 bases; junction bases outside the gene matches: 15. The CDR3 sequence is CASSLNRNRGSSVTEAFF. The CDR3 DNA sequence: TGTGCCAGCAGCTTAAATAGGAACAGGGGGTCTTCGGTCACTGAAGCTTTCTTT.

The rearrangement uses TRBV19 and TRBJ2-5; TRBD2 might be the D (6 bases). The CDR3 spans 14 residues. Germline values: CDR1 LNHDA, CDR2 SQIVND (reference sequence). Between the trimmed V and J ends, which lost 1 base and 2 bases, there was a span of 8 bases. This CDR3 is CASSIVGGQETQYF. In DNA, the CDR3 is TGTGCCAGTAGTATAGTCGGGGGTCAAGAGACCCAGTACTTC.

CDR3 in amino acids: CASSPGQGALNEQFF. The CDR3, as DNA: TGTGCCAGCAGCCCGGGACAGGGGGCTCTTAATGAGCAGTTCTTC. The chain has TRBV6-1 and TRBJ2-1, with 12 bases that match TRBD1. This CDR3 is 15 amino acids long. V shed 6 bases, J shed 7 bases, and the junction held 7 bases outside the gene matches. Germline CDR1 is MNHNS and CDR2 is SASEGT.

This clone has a single count. A junction boundary mismatches the germline segment, possibly from a read error. Other DNA sequences from this sample encode an identical CDR3 as well. The gene calls are TRBV27 and TRBJ2-7; perhaps TRBD2 as D (6 bases). Germline assignment: CDR1 MNHEY and CDR2 SMNVEV (reference sequence). The CDR3 is made up of 14 amino acids. The CDR3 region has the DNA TGTGCCAGCAGCCCTGTAGCGGCCACCTATGAGCAGTACTTC. This translates into CASSPVAATYEQYF.